The following is a TCR beta chain sequence with its context. The data originate from a study of T-cell memory formation after mild COVID-19. Turning to the study itself: Largely donor-specific sequence clusters came from a couple of donors.

The V end was cut by 10 bases, the J end by 0 bases, with 8 bases between. The CDR3 loop spans 12 amino acids. CDR1 and CDR2 from the germline V gene are SGHAT and FQNNGV. 5'RACE primed at constant segments yielded TCR alpha and TCR beta cDNA libraries bearing sample barcodes and UMIs. TCRdb independently ran MiXCR on the 5' RACE reads; one entry per CDR3 protein. The repertoire holds 200,000 to 250,000 distinct CDR3 sequences, with about 10% as singletons. The source material was PBMCs or a T cell subset sorted from them (not recorded which). V is TRBV11-2 and J is TRBJ2-3; D ambiguous. This TCR came from a man aged 18-30 years who had mild COVID-19 (a few samples of this study predate the infection). Cell type and time point are not known. CDR3 sequence (DNA): TGTGCCACCAAATCTAGCACAGATACGCAGTATTTT. This codes for CATKSSTDTQYF.